This TCR beta chain is drawn from a study of T cell changes during pregnancy in multiple sclerosis. Clones were read by immunoSEQ multiplex PCR, and TCRdb kept only the in-frame ones, dropping some. The data contain around 36,000 clones, more than 80% of them singletons. This material consisted of peripheral blood, taken before pregnancy. The TCR comes from a female donor with multiple sclerosis, enrolled in a pregnancy study.

Here the CDR3 DNA reads TGTGCCAGCAGTCAGGGTAGGACTGAAGCTTTCTTT. It is translated as CASSQGRTEAFF. This chain links TRBV6-5 with TRBJ1-1; a possible D gene is TRBD1 (5 bases). The germline V gene encodes CDR1 MNHEY and CDR2 SVGAGI. The CDR3 has 12 amino acids. Trimming took 5 bases from V and 5 from J, leaving 9 bases between them.